A single sample gave rise to the 31 T cell receptor beta chains below, sequenced in a study of blood T cell repertoires in COVID-19. Using immunoSEQ multiplex PCR, the repertoire was profiled, and TCRdb retains in-frame clones only, with some absent. The sample lists about 91,000 clones; around 79% were seen once. Material: peripheral blood. The receptors derive from a woman older than 75 with acute or convalescent COVID-19.

A few counts support this clone. The V and J genes are TRBV30 and TRBJ1-1; D is uncertain. Germline V gene lookup returns CDR1 GTSNPN and CDR2 SVGIG (reference sequence). This CDR3 has 14 residues. V lost 3 bases and J lost 3, with 14 bases in between. The CDR3 region has the DNA TGTGCCTGGAGGACGGGCCAGGACTACACTGAAGCTTTCTTT. This sequence encodes CAWRTGQDYTEAFF.

This chain joins TRBV7-2 and TRBJ2-3; D might be TRBD1 (6 bases). Germline CDR1 and CDR2: SGHTA and FQGNSA. The V gene lost 5 bases and the J gene lost 0 bases, with 12 bases spanning the gap. The CDR3 runs to 15 residues. The CDR3 nucleotides read TGTGCCAGCAGCACCCAGGGGCAAAGCACAGATACGCAGTATTTT. It encodes CASSTQGQSTDTQYF.

The chain employs TRBV2 and TRBJ1-1; D gene uncertain. The CDR3 is 11 residues long. CDR1 and CDR2 (germline): SNHLY, FYNNEI. Trimming left V 3 bases short and J 7 bases short, with 6 bases between. The CDR3 here is CASSDRIEAFF. The CDR3 coding sequence is TGTGCCAGCAGTGACAGGATTGAAGCTTTCTTT.

The chain couples TRBV5-1 to TRBJ1-3; a possible D gene is TRBD1 (6 bases). Germline CDR1 is SGHRS and CDR2 is YFSETQ. The CDR3 runs 14 residues. Trimming took off 6 bases at V and 7 bases at J, with 17 bases between the two ends. CDR3 residues: CASTMDSFENTIYF. In DNA, the CDR3 is TGCGCCAGCACTATGGACAGCTTTGAGAACACCATATATTTT.

This clone was observed a single time. The chain employs TRBV21-1 and TRBJ2-7; the table's D call of TRBD2 was not tested on the DNA. TRBV21-1 is a listed pseudogene. This CDR3 region has 15 residues. This CDR3 reads CASSKDGGLRNEQYF. The CDR3 DNA reads as TGTGCCAGCAGCAAAGACGGGGGGCTAAGGAACGAGCAGTACTTC.

The rearrangement uses TRBV6-6 and TRBJ2-7; D is possibly TRBD1 (7 bases). In germline, CDR1 is MNHNY, CDR2 SVGAGI (reference sequence). The CDR3 has 15 residues. V lost 2 bases and J lost 1, with 12 bases in between. CDR3 coding DNA: TGTGCCAGCAGTTACGAGCAGGGGGGTTCCTACGAGCAGTACTTC. It encodes CASSYEQGGSYEQYF.

The rearrangement uses TRBV30 and TRBJ1-4; D possibly corresponds to TRBD1 (5 bases). Germline V CDR1 and CDR2: GTSNPN, SVGIG (reference sequence). The CDR3 runs to 14 residues. V lost 2 bases and J 3 bases, leaving 10 bases between the germline ends. Here the CDR3 DNA reads TGTGCCTGGAGTAAGACAGTCTCTAATGAAAAACTGTTTTTT. Its translation: CAWSKTVSNEKLFF.

V is TRBV24-1 and J is TRBJ2-2, with D unclear. Germline lookup yields CDR1 KGHDR and CDR2 SFDVKD. The CDR3 is made up of 14 amino acids. V lost 9 bases, J lost 0 bases, and 10 bases lay in between. The CDR3 DNA reads as TGTGCCACCCGAGCGAGGTCGAACACCGGGGAGCTGTTTTTT. Its translation: CATRARSNTGELFF.

V usage is TRBV28 and J usage is TRBJ1-3, with 7 bases matching TRBD1. This CDR3 is built from 17 residues. Germline V gives CDR1 MDHEN, CDR2 SYDVKM. V lost 5 bases, J lost 4 bases, and 14 bases stayed unmatched. The CDR3 DNA reads TGTGCCAGCAGTACCCCTAGACAGGGATGGGCAGGAAACACCATATATTTT. Protein sequence: CASSTPRQGWAGNTIYF.

This chain uses TRBV3-1 (or the pseudogene TRBV3-2) with TRBJ2-5; D remains unclear. Germline V gene data show CDR1 as LGHDT and CDR2 as YNNKEL (reference sequence). Deletions cut 0 bases from V and 2 bases from J, with 7 bases between. The CDR3 length is 14 residues. CDR3 nucleotide sequence: TGTGCCAGCAGCCAAGATCATAGACAAGAGACCCAGTACTTC. Amino acid sequence: CASSQDHRQETQYF.

Regarding this clone: Distinct nucleotide sequences in the sample also encode this CDR3. The J gene is TRBJ2-5, the V gene TRBV29-1; 9 bases agree with TRBD1. This CDR3 comprises 12 residues. The germline CDR1 and CDR2 sequences are SQVTM and ANQGSEA. Unmatched junction bases numbered 4, after V lost 6 bases and J lost 5 bases. CDR3 loop: CSVDRGRETQYF. The CDR3 DNA sequence: TGCAGCGTAGACAGGGGGAGGGAGACCCAGTACTTC.

This chain connects TRBV10-3 to TRBJ1-1; 9 bases match TRBD1. V lost 0 bases and J lost 10; bases outside the gene matches: 0. The CDR3 loop spans 12 amino acids. Germline CDR1 and CDR2: ENHRY and SYGVKD. CDR3 in DNA: TGTGCCATCAGTGAGTCGACAGGGGGAGCTTTCTTT. As protein: CAISESTGGAFF.

This clone came up a few times. The V call is TRBV3-1 (or the pseudogene TRBV3-2), the J call TRBJ2-3, with D maybe TRBD2 (7 bases). CDR1 LGHDT and CDR2 YNNKEL come from the germline V gene (reference sequence). Trimming stripped 1 base from V and 9 bases from J, with 11 bases between. The CDR3 consists of 13 residues. The CDR3 nucleotides read TGTGCCAGCAGCCAAGCTACGGGGGGCACGCAGTATTTT. Its translation is CASSQATGGTQYF.

The chain links TRBV7-2 to TRBJ1-5, with D perhaps TRBD1 (6 bases). CDR3 size: 16 residues. V was cut by 5 bases and J by 4 bases, with 18 bases left in between. Germline loops: CDR1 SGHTA, CDR2 FQGNSA. The CDR3 sequence is CASSLYTGTRNQPQHF. CDR3 in DNA: TGTGCCAGCAGCCTGTATACCGGGACACGGAATCAGCCCCAGCATTTT.

The chain joins TRBV7-2 to TRBJ2-7; the D gene is possibly TRBD1 (6 bases). The CDR3 contains 14 residues. Germline V gene sequence: CDR1 SGHTA, CDR2 FQGNSA. Trimming removed 5 bases at V and 5 bases at J, with 16 bases between. CDR3 amino acids: CASSVQGRPDEQYF. CDR3 sequence (DNA): TGTGCCAGCAGCGTCCAGGGGCGCCCTGACGAGCAGTACTTC. Using reference TRBV7-2 and TRBJ2-7 for the parts outside the CDR3, the full variable domain is GAGVSQSPSNKVTEKGKDVELRCDPISGHTALYWYRQSLGQGLEFLIYFQGNSAPDKSGLPSDRFSAERTGGSVSTLTIQRTQQEDSAVYLCASSVQGRPDEQYFGPGTRLTVT.

This clone occurred once. The chain recombines TRBV6-6 with TRBJ2-1, with 8 bases matching TRBD1. The V gene's germline CDR1 is MNHNY and CDR2 SVGAGI (reference sequence). CDR3 length: 15 residues. The J segment lost 6 bases and the V segment lost 2 bases, leaving 6 bases of the junction unmatched. The CDR3 DNA reads as TGTGCCAGCAGTTACGTCCAGGGGGCTCGCAATGAGCAGTTCTTC. It encodes CASSYVQGARNEQFF.

The V call is TRBV28, the J call TRBJ1-1, with D maybe TRBD1 (5 bases). Germline CDR1 reads MDHEN; CDR2 reads SYDVKM. The CDR3 length is 17 residues. V lost 4 bases to trimming and J lost 0 bases, with 18 bases between them. Here the CDR3 reads CASSSPGGVDMNTEAFF. The DNA for the CDR3 is TGTGCCAGCAGTTCGCCGGGAGGGGTCGACATGAACACTGAAGCTTTCTTT.

As DNA, the CDR3 is TGCGCCAGCACCACGCCTCGGGAATACTTAGATGGGGTGGAAGCTTTCTTT. Its protein is CASTTPREYLDGVEAFF. This chain links TRBV10-2 with TRBJ1-1; D gene ambiguous. Germline V CDR1 and CDR2: WSHSY, SAAADI. The germline V and J ends were trimmed by 7 bases and 8 bases, with 29 bases remaining between them. The CDR3 is made up of 17 amino acids.

The chain uses TRBV3-1 (or the pseudogene TRBV3-2) and TRBJ1-4; maybe TRBD1 (5 bases). The CDR3 has 15 amino acids. V lost 1 base and J lost 10, with 16 bases in between. Germline CDR1 reads LGHDT; CDR2 reads YNNKEL (reference sequence). DNA for the CDR3: TGTGCCAGCAGCCAAGTGGGGCGAACAGAAGGAAAACTGTTTTTT. Translated: CASSQVGRTEGKLFF.

This chain connects TRBV19 to TRBJ2-5; a weak D match, TRBD2 (6 bases). This CDR3 has 14 amino acids. With 6 bases removed from V and 6 bases from J, the gap between germline ends came to 17 bases. Germline V gene lookup returns CDR1 LNHDA and CDR2 SQIVND (reference sequence). This CDR3 is CASSTGEAGQTQYF. The CDR3 region has the DNA TGTGCCAGTAGCACCGGGGAGGCCGGACAGACCCAGTACTTC.

There are a few counts of this clone. The chain couples TRBV7-9 to TRBJ1-4; TRBD1 aligns across 8 bases. V lost 5 bases to trimming and J lost 8 bases; unmatched junction nucleotides: 7. Germline loops: CDR1 SEHNR, CDR2 FQNEAQ (reference sequence). The CDR3 sequence is 14 residues long. The CDR3 loop reads CASSRAGGAEKLFF. For the CDR3, the DNA is TGTGCCAGCAGCCGGGCAGGGGGCGCGGAAAAACTGTTTTTT.

V gene TRBV7-9 combines with J gene TRBJ2-7; 7 positions agree with TRBD1. Germline assignment: CDR1 SEHNR and CDR2 FQNEAQ (reference sequence). J was trimmed by 4 bases and V by 1 base; bases with no gene match: 7. This CDR3 spans 15 amino acids. The CDR3 here is CASSLDRGAKYEQYF. In DNA, the CDR3 is TGTGCCAGCAGCTTAGACAGGGGCGCCAAATACGAGCAGTACTTC.

This clone has a single count. The rearrangement joins TRBV10-3 to TRBJ2-2; possibly TRBD1 for D (5 bases). The CDR3 runs 14 residues. Trimming left V 6 bases short and J 4 bases short, with 12 bases between. The V gene's germline CDR1 is ENHRY and CDR2 SYGVKD. Here the CDR3 reads CAIRDTGFTGELFF. The CDR3, as DNA: TGTGCCATCAGAGACACAGGTTTCACCGGGGAGCTGTTTTTT.

The rearrangement joins TRBV4-1 to TRBJ2-3; 9 bases fit TRBD2. Trimming cost V 1 base and J 7 bases; bases outside gene matches: 12. The CDR3 length is 17 residues. Germline CDR1 is MGHRA and CDR2 is YSYEKL. CDR3 region: CASSQGRGGAEPHTQYF. CDR3 nucleotide sequence: TGCGCCAGCAGCCAAGGGCGCGGGGGGGCCGAGCCCCATACGCAGTATTTT.

This chain joins TRBV7-9 and TRBJ1-4; 7 nucleotides agree with TRBD1. Germline trimming cut 5 bases from V and 5 bases from J; bases unmatched to any gene: 8. The CDR3 sequence is 15 residues long. Germline CDR1 and CDR2: SEHNR and FQNEAQ (reference sequence). The CDR3 loop reads CASSAFGTANEKLFF. Written as DNA, the CDR3 is TGTGCCAGCAGCGCCTTCGGGACAGCGAATGAAAAACTGTTTTTT.

The chain employs TRBV4-1 and TRBJ2-1; 9 bases fit TRBD2. Germline V CDR1 and CDR2: MGHRA, YSYEKL. V shed 4 bases and J 9 bases; nucleotides not matched to a gene: 10. The CDR3 contains 15 residues. CDR3 residues: CASSPGLAFLGEQFF. Here the CDR3 DNA reads TGCGCCAGCAGCCCGGGACTAGCCTTCCTGGGTGAGCAGTTCTTC.

The CDR3 spells CASSYGRGPPWSGYTF. CDR3 bases: TGTGCCAGCAGTTACGGCAGGGGTCCTCCCTGGTCCGGCTACACCTTC. The gene calls are TRBV6-5 and TRBJ1-2, with a tentative D call TRBD1 (6 bases). This CDR3 has 16 residues. Trimming removed 2 bases at V and 8 bases at J, with 21 bases between. CDR1 and CDR2 (germline): MNHEY, SVGAGI.

V is TRBV5-1 and J is TRBJ2-5; 7 bases agree with TRBD2. Germline V gives CDR1 SGHRS, CDR2 YFSETQ. The CDR3 has 17 residues. Trimming cost V 0 bases and J 2 bases; bases outside gene matches: 10. The CDR3 loop reads CASSLALSSGIQETQYF. CDR3 in DNA: TGCGCCAGCAGCTTGGCCTTGTCCAGCGGGATACAAGAGACCCAGTACTTC.

The rearrangement uses TRBV27 and TRBJ1-4; no definite D call. Germline CDR1 and CDR2: MNHEY and SMNVEV (reference sequence). Trimming left V 7 bases short and J 14 bases short, with 8 bases between. The CDR3 sequence is 9 residues long. This chain's CDR3 is CASTGGLFF. The CDR3 nucleotides are TGTGCCAGCACGGGAGGGCTGTTTTTT.

The rearrangement uses TRBV29-1 and TRBJ1-1; 10 bases align to TRBD1. From germline, CDR1 is SQVTM and CDR2 ANQGSEA. Trimming took 7 bases from V and 6 from J; bases not matched to a gene: 8. The CDR3 covers 13 residues. The CDR3: CSGPGQGSSEAFF. The CDR3 DNA reads TGCAGCGGGCCGGGACAGGGGTCTTCTGAAGCTTTCTTT.

This sequence joins TRBV9 and TRBJ2-1; 16 positions agree with TRBD2. The V segment lost 0 bases and the J segment 8 bases; nucleotides outside the gene matches: 2. CDR3 length: 16 residues. CDR1 is SGDLS and CDR2 is YYNGEE in the germline V gene. CDR3 sequence (DNA): TGTGCCAGCAGCGTAGGTGGGACTAGCGGGAGGGATGAGCAGTTCTTC. This translates into CASSVGGTSGRDEQFF.